The T cell receptor (beta chain) under discussion was sequenced for a study of shared clonotypes between healthy human individuals. Donors included only healthy HIV-negative adults lacking recent acute infections or vaccinations. Sequencing used immunoSEQ multiplex PCR; TCRdb keeps in-frame clones, though not all of them. Here the sample spans about 670,000 clones, approximately 75% being singletons. With 7 bases clipped from V and 1 base from J, the junction kept 5 bases outside the gene matches. The CDR3 has 14 residues. Germline loops: CDR1 ENHRY, CDR2 SYGVKD. The sequencing sample was made of memory CD4+ T cells sorted from blood. Subset denoted: CD45RA-negative fraction. V is TRBV10-3 and J is TRBJ2-7; 9 bases line up with TRBD2. The clonotype comes from a woman in her twenties or thirties in good health. CDR3 in amino acids: CAIKEREVSYEQYF. CDR3 coding DNA: TGTGCCATCAAGGAGCGGGAGGTTTCCTACGAGCAGTACTTC.